The 29 T cell receptor beta chains listed next were all sequenced from one sample in a study of tumor-infiltrating lymphocytes in oesophageal squamous cell carcinoma. TCRdb fed the PCR reads into MiXCR, producing one record per CDR3 protein. The data contain about 17,000 distinct CDR3 sequences, 45% to 50% of them singletons. Source material: normal esophageal tissue next to the tumor. These receptors were taken from a female donor with esophageal squamous cell carcinoma.

Many counts were recorded for this clonotype. The rearrangement links TRBV11-2 to TRBJ1-2; the D gene is possibly TRBD1 (5 bases). Germline lookup yields CDR1 SGHAT and CDR2 FQNNGV. V lost 8 bases and J lost 4, with 14 bases in between. CDR3 size: 13 residues. The DNA of the CDR3 is TGTGCCAGCGGGGGTGACGGTACCTATGGCTACACCTTC. Translating gives CASGGDGTYGYTF.

CDR3 DNA: TGTGCCAGCAGCACCGAAGCGACTCGAGCATGGAATGAGCAGTTCTTC. Amino acids: CASSTEATRAWNEQFF. The rearrangement uses TRBV7-3 and TRBJ2-7, with D unresolved. The end of the DNA fits TRBJ2-1 better, so the J call may be wrong. Per the germline V gene, CDR1 is SGHTA and CDR2 is FQGTGA. The CDR3 runs to 16 residues.

In regard to this clonotype: This may be a read error: a much more frequent sequence differs by one nucleotide. The chain has TRBV5-4 and TRBJ2-5; D not resolved. Germline CDR1 SGHNT, CDR2 YYREEE (reference sequence). The CDR3 is 12 amino acids. Here the CDR3 DNA reads TGTGCCAGCAGGCGTGTTGGCTATGGCTACAACTTC. It codes for CASRRVGYGYNF.

This clonotype was counted ten times or more. A read error may produce the germline difference seen at one junction end. The chain couples TRBV6-1 to TRBJ1-1, with D uncertain. The CDR3 loop spans 13 amino acids. Germline V gene sequence: CDR1 MNHNS, CDR2 SASEGT. The CDR3 bases are TGTGCCAGCAGTGAACAGATGAAAACTGAAGCTTTCTTT. It is translated as CASSEQMKTEAFF.

The rearrangement links TRBV27 to TRBJ2-1; D uncertain. The CDR3 sequence is 16 residues long. CDR1 and CDR2 (germline): MNHEY, SMNVEV (reference sequence). The germline V and J ends were trimmed by 5 bases and 0 bases, with 14 bases remaining between them. The DNA of the CDR3 is TGTGCCAGCAGTATGCTGTGGCGGAGCTCCTACAATGAGCAGTTCTTC. Translation: CASSMLWRSSYNEQFF.

V gene TRBV7-9 combines with J gene TRBJ2-3, with D unclear. The germline V gene has CDR1 SEHNR and CDR2 FQNEAQ (reference sequence). The V end lost 3 bases, the J end lost 1 base, and 8 bases lay between the germline ends. The length of the CDR3 is 14 residues. Here the CDR3 DNA reads TGTGCCAGCAGCTTTTTACGGGGCACAGATACGCAGTATTTT. Its translation: CASSFLRGTDTQYF.

This clonotype appeared many times. The limits of the CDR3 on the DNA are not certain, so only TCRdb's listed CDR3 is given. This chain connects TRBV6-1 to TRBJ2-6; the tabulated D call, TRBD1, remains unverified against the DNA. 19 amino acids form the CDR3, both terminal residues included. Germline V gene data show CDR1 as MNHNS and CDR2 as SASEGT. CDR3 in amino acids: CASSDVIGGPVQDGLHLRF.

V and J are TRBV7-2 and TRBJ1-4, with 8 nucleotides matching TRBD1. The length of the CDR3 is 17 residues. From germline, CDR1 is SGHTA and CDR2 FQGNSA. The V segment lost 1 base and the J segment 2 bases; nucleotides outside the gene matches: 6. Here the CDR3 DNA reads TGTGCCAGCAGCTTAGTAGCAGGGGGCGCGACTAATGAAAAACTGTTTTTT. This codes for CASSLVAGGATNEKLFF.

This clonotype was counted a few times. This sequence joins TRBV5-1 and TRBJ2-7; maybe TRBD2 (6 bases). This CDR3 has 13 residues. CDR1 is SGHRS, CDR2 YFSETQ, per germline. With 5 bases removed from V and 0 bases from J, the gap between germline ends came to 9 bases. In DNA form, the CDR3 reads TGCGCCAGCAGGGGACTCCTCTCCTACGAGCAGTACTTC. As protein: CASRGLLSYEQYF.

This chain links TRBV4-1 with TRBJ1-2; 7 nucleotides align to TRBD1. J was trimmed by 3 bases and V by 1 base; bases with no gene match: 8. This CDR3 has 16 amino acids. CDR1 and CDR2 from the germline V gene are MGHRA and YSYEKL. The CDR3 DNA follows: TGCGCCAGCAGCCAAGGATGGCGAGGACAGGACTATGGCTACACCTTC. It encodes CASSQGWRGQDYGYTF.

This clonotype was observed a handful of times. V gene TRBV2 combines with J gene TRBJ2-7; TRBD2 aligns across 7 bases. From germline, CDR1 is SNHLY and CDR2 FYNNEI. Trimming at V came to 0 bases and at J to 3 bases, leaving 20 bases not matched to a gene. This CDR3 has 20 amino acids. CDR3 bases: TGTGCCAGCAGTGAAGCGCTTCTGGTTGGTCTAGCGGCATCTGGCTACGAGCAGTACTTC. The encoded protein is CASSEALLVGLAASGYEQYF.

In regard to this clonotype: No conserved phenylalanine or tryptophan is present at the end of the CDR3, so a read error is the likely explanation. The limits of the CDR3 on the DNA are not certain, so only TCRdb's listed CDR3 is given. The rearrangement joins TRBV28 to TRBJ2-6. Including both end residues, the CDR3 is 9 amino acids long. From germline, CDR1 is MDHEN and CDR2 SYDVKM. The CDR3 reads CASSFRLIS.

The chain recombines TRBV7-2 with TRBJ2-1; 9 bases match TRBD1. The end of the DNA fits TRBJ2-5 better, so the J call may be wrong. This CDR3 contains 15 residues. Germline V gene sequence: CDR1 SGHTA, CDR2 FQGNSA. In nucleotides, the CDR3 is TGTGCCAGCAGCCCCTCTCTGACAGGGGGAGAGACCCAGTACTTC. This gives the protein CASSPSLTGGETQYF.

The chain carries TRBV30 and TRBJ2-5; 9 positions match TRBD1. The DNA end favors TRBJ2-7, so the J call may be wrong. Per germline, CDR1 GTSNPN and CDR2 SVGIG (reference sequence). The CDR3 spans 12 residues. CDR3 residues: CAWGTGSYEQYF. The CDR3 DNA reads TGTGCCTGGGGGACAGGGTCCTACGAGCAGTACTTC.

This clonotype counts as medium-sized (0.01 to 0.1%). This chain connects TRBV7-2 to TRBJ1-3, with D maybe TRBD1 (6 bases). The CDR3 sequence is 16 residues long. Looked up from germline, CDR1 is SGHTA and CDR2 is FQGNSA. V was clipped by 5 bases and J by 0 bases, with 14 bases between them. This CDR3 reads CASSRGGQISGNTIYF. The CDR3 bases are TGTGCCAGCAGCCGTGGAGGACAGATCTCTGGAAACACCATATATTTT.

This sequence joins TRBV6-6 and TRBJ2-1; 11 bases are shared with TRBD2. The CDR3 runs to 18 residues. V lost 0 bases and J lost 0; bases outside the gene matches: 4. Germline V gene data show CDR1 as MNHNY and CDR2 as SVGAGI (reference sequence). CDR3 protein: CASSYSFSGGASYNEQFF. CDR3 coding DNA: TGTGCCAGCAGTTACTCTTTTAGCGGGGGGGCCTCCTACAATGAGCAGTTCTTC.

This clonotype was observed at least ten times. The chain links TRBV6-2 or TRBV6-3 to TRBJ2-1, with D maybe TRBD2 (7 bases). The V and J ends lost 0 bases and 5 bases respectively, with 14 bases between them. The CDR3 extends over 16 amino acids. Germline V gene data show CDR1 as MNHEY and CDR2 as SVGEGT. This CDR3 is CASSYSIGGGHNEQFF. In nucleotides, the CDR3 is TGTGCCAGCAGTTACTCGATAGGGGGGGGGCACAATGAGCAGTTCTTC.

This chain connects TRBV12-3 or TRBV12-4 to TRBJ2-3, with 9 bases lining up with TRBD1. The DNA end favors TRBJ2-7, so the J call may be wrong. This CDR3 contains 15 residues. CDR3 loop: CASSLSGQGYNEQYF. CDR3 nucleotide sequence: TGTGCCAGCAGTTTATCGGGACAGGGCTACAATGAGCAGTACTTC.

The chain employs TRBV28 and TRBJ2-2; TRBD2 is a possible D gene (5 bases). This CDR3 is built from 14 residues. Germline lookup yields CDR1 MDHEN and CDR2 SYDVKM. The germline V and J ends were trimmed by 6 bases and 3 bases, with 11 bases remaining between them. DNA of the CDR3: TGTGCCAGCAGGGAGGAAGGTTACACCGGGGAGCTGTTTTTT. This encodes CASREEGYTGELFF.

The V call is TRBV7-2, the J call TRBJ2-1; D possibly corresponds to TRBD1 (6 bases). The end of the DNA aligns better with TRBJ2-7, so the J call may be wrong. CDR1 SGHTA and CDR2 FQGNSA come from the germline V gene. CDR3 length: 14 amino acids. The DNA for the CDR3 is TGTGCCAGCAGCCTAGGGGGTGCGGCCCACGAGCAGTACTTC. Translating gives CASSLGGAAHEQYF.

This clonotype was counted a single time. The rearrangement uses TRBV7-3 and TRBJ2-7, with 9 bases lining up with TRBD1. Near its end, the DNA agrees better with TRBJ2-1, so the J call may be wrong. Germline V gene sequence: CDR1 SGHTA, CDR2 FQGTGA. The CDR3 has 13 residues. The CDR3 sequence is CASSLDRGNEQFF. CDR3 bases: TGTGCCAGCAGCTTGGACAGGGGCAATGAGCAGTTCTTC.

This clonotype has ten or more counts. CDR3 sequence reads: CAIGETGSNSPLHF. The CDR3 coding sequence is TGTGCCATCGGGGAGACAGGATCTAATTCACCCCTCCACTTT. This chain links TRBV10-3 with TRBJ1-6, with D perhaps matching TRBD1 (6 bases). Germline lookup yields CDR1 ENHRY and CDR2 SYGVKD. V lost 8 bases to trimming and J lost 6 bases, with 14 bases between them. The CDR3 is 14 residues long.

Regarding this clonotype: The conserved closing phenylalanine or tryptophan is absent in this CDR3, likely reflecting a read error. It is unclear where the CDR3 begins or ends on the DNA, so no DNA is shown, and the CDR3 is as TCRdb lists it. The rearrangement joins TRBV6-6 to TRBJ2-1. The CDR3 contains 8 residues when both ends are counted. CDR1 is MNHNY and CDR2 is SVGAGI in the germline V gene (reference sequence). CDR3 amino acids: CASSYSMT.

As for this clonotype: Lacking the conserved final phenylalanine or tryptophan, this CDR3 likely reflects a read error. The DNA is omitted, as the CDR3 cannot be located on it reliably, and the CDR3 follows TCRdb's listing. The chain recombines TRBV5-1 with TRBJ2-7; TRBD1 is the table's D call and was not checked against the DNA. 16 amino acids form the CDR3, both terminal residues included. Looked up from germline, CDR1 is SGHRS and CDR2 is YFSETQ. CDR3 sequence reads: CASSLGQNSYGYTFGS.

This chain connects TRBV6-1 to TRBJ2-4, with 10 positions matching TRBD2. This CDR3 region has 11 residues. The V gene end was trimmed by 7 bases and the J gene end by 13 bases; junction bases not matched to a gene: 4. The germline V gene has CDR1 MNHNS and CDR2 SASEGT. This CDR3 reads CASMLAGAQYF. The CDR3, as DNA: TGTGCCAGCATGCTAGCGGGGGCCCAGTACTTC.

This chain joins TRBV11-2 and TRBJ2-5, with 11 positions matching TRBD2. Near its end, the DNA agrees better with TRBJ2-1, so the J call may be wrong. The CDR3 has 15 amino acids. Looked up from germline, CDR1 is SGHAT and CDR2 is FQNNGV. The CDR3 here is CASSPRLAGYNEQFF. CDR3 in DNA: TGTGCCAGCAGCCCACGACTAGCGGGGTACAATGAGCAGTTCTTC.

The genes are TRBV12-3 or TRBV12-4 and TRBJ2-7; no firm D call. The J call may be mistaken, given a closer DNA end match to TRBJ2-1. This CDR3 contains 13 residues. CDR3 nucleotides: TGTGCCAGCACCTGGCGTGCTGGTAATGAGCAGTTCTTC. Residues: CASTWRAGNEQFF.

This clonotype has ten or more counts. The chain has TRBV11-2 and TRBJ1-2, with 8 bases lining up with TRBD1. V shed 5 bases and J 2 bases; nucleotides not matched to a gene: 4. This CDR3 is built from 14 residues. CDR1 is SGHAT, CDR2 FQNNGV, per germline. The CDR3 loop reads CASSGQGPNYGYTF. CDR3 bases: TGTGCCAGCAGCGGACAGGGACCGAACTATGGCTACACCTTC.

With respect to this clonotype: The CDR3 ends on some other residue instead of the conserved phenylalanine or tryptophan, so this is likely a read error. The DNA is left out, because the CDR3 cannot be placed on it with certainty; the CDR3 is given as TCRdb lists it. The chain has TRBV27 and TRBJ2-3; TRBD1 is the table's D call, not checked against the DNA. The CDR3 is 17 residues long, counting both termini. Germline CDR1 and CDR2: MNHEY and SMNVEV (reference sequence). CDR3 protein: CASSTPPDRNSPLHFGN.